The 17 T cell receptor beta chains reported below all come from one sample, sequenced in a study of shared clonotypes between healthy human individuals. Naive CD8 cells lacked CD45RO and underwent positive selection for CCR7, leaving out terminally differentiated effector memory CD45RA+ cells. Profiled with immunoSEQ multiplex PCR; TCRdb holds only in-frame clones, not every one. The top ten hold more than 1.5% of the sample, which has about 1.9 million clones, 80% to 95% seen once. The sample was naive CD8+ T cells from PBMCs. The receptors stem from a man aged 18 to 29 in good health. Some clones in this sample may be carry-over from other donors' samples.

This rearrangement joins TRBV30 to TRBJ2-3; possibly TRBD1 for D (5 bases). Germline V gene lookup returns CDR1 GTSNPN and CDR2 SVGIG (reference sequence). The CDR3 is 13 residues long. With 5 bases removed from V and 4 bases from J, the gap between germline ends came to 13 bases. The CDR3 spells CAWSRGWSDTQYF. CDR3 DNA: TGTGCCTGGTCTAGGGGATGGTCAGATACGCAGTATTTT.

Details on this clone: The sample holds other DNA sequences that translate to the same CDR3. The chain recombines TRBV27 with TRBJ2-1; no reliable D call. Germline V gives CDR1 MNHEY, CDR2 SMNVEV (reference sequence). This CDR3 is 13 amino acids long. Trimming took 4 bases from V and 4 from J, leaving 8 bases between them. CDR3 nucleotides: TGTGCCAGCAGTTCCACACGTTACAATGAGCAGTTCTTC. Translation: CASSSTRYNEQFF.

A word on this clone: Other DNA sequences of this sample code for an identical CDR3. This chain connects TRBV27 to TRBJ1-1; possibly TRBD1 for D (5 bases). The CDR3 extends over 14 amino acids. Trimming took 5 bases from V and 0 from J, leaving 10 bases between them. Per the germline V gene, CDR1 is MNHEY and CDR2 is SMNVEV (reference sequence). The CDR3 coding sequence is TGTGCCAGCAGTCCCCTGACAGTGAACACTGAAGCTTTCTTT. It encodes CASSPLTVNTEAFF.

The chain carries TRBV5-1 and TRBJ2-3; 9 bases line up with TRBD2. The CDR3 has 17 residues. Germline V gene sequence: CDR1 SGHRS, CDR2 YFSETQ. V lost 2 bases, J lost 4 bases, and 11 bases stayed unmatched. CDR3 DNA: TGCGCCAGCAGCTTAGGGTGGAATAGCGGGAGATCAGATACGCAGTATTTT. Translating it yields CASSLGWNSGRSDTQYF.

The CDR3 protein is CASSIAPGGAHGYTF. The CDR3 DNA reads as TGTGCCAGTAGTATAGCCCCAGGGGGCGCGCATGGCTACACCTTC. The chain is built from TRBV19 and TRBJ1-2, with 8 bases identical to TRBD1. Trimming at V came to 1 base and at J to 6 bases, leaving 7 bases not matched to a gene. The CDR3 runs 15 residues. CDR1 is LNHDA and CDR2 is SQIVND in the germline V gene (reference sequence).

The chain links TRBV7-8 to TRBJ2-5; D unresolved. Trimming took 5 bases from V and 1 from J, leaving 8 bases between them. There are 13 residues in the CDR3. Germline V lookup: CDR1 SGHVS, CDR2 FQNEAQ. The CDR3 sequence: CASSLRVQETQYF. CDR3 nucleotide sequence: TGTGCCAGCAGCCTTAGGGTCCAAGAGACCCAGTACTTC. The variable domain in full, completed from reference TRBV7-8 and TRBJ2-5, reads GAGVSQSPRYKVAKRGQDVALRCDPISGHVSLFWYQQALGQGPEFLTYFQNEAQLDKSGLPSDRFFAERPEGSVSTLKIQRTQQEDSAVYLCASSLRVQETQYFGPGTRLLVL.

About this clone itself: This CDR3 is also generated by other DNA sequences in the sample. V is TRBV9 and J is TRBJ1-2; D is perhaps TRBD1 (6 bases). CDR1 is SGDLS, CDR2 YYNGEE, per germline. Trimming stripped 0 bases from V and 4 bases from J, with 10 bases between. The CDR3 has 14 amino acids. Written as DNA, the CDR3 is TGTGCCAGCAGCGTAGGAGGGGGGGCCTATGGCTACACCTTC. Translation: CASSVGGGAYGYTF.

CDR3 DNA sequence: TGTGCCAGCGGAGATTTTTATGGCTACACCTTC. It encodes CASGDFYGYTF. The V call is TRBV27, the J call TRBJ1-2; D not resolved. Per the germline V gene, CDR1 is MNHEY and CDR2 is SMNVEV (reference sequence). V was cut by 8 bases and J by 5 bases, with 9 bases left in between. The CDR3 has 11 amino acids.

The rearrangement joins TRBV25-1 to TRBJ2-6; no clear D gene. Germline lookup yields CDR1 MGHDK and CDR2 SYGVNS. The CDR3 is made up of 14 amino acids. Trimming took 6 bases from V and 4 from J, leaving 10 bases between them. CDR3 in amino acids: CASRTAAGANVLTF. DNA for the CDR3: TGTGCCAGCAGAACCGCGGCCGGGGCCAACGTCCTGACTTTC.

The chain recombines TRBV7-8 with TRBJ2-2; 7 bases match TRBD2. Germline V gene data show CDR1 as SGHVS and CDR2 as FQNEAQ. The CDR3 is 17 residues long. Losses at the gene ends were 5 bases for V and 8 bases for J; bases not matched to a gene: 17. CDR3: CASSHLALGEGLGELFF. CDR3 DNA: TGTGCCAGCAGCCACCTAGCTCTGGGGGAGGGCCTGGGGGAGCTGTTTTTT.

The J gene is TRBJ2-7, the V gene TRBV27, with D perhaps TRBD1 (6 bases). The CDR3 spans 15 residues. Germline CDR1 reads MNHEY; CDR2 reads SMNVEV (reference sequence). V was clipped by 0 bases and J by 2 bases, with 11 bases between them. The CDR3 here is CASSLSFAGAYEQYF. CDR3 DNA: TGTGCCAGCAGTTTATCTTTTGCAGGGGCCTACGAGCAGTACTTC.

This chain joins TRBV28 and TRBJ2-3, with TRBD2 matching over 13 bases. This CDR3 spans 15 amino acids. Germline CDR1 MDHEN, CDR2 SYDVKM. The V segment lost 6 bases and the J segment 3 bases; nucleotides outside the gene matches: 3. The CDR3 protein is CASRQGLAGTDTQYF. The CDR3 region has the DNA TGTGCCAGCAGGCAGGGACTAGCGGGGACAGATACGCAGTATTTT.

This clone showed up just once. CDR3 nucleotide sequence: TGTGCCAGCAGCCAAGATGCGGGACTAGCGGAGAGCACAGATACGCAGTATTTT. Its protein is CASSQDAGLAESTDTQYF. This chain connects TRBV4-2 to TRBJ2-3; 11 bases are shared with TRBD2. The CDR3 covers 18 residues. J gave up 0 bases and V 0 bases, and 5 bases lay outside the gene matches. The germline gives CDR1 LGHNA, CDR2 YNFKEQ.

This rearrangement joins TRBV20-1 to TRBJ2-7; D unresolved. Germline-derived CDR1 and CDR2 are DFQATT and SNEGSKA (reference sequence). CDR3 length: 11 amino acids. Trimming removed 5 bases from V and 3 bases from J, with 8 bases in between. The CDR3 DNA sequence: TGCAGTGCTGACCTCGACTACGAGCAGTACTTC. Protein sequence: CSADLDYEQYF.

DNA of the CDR3: TGTGCCAGCAGTTCCCACAGGGGTGACGGGGAGCTGTTTTTT. It specifies CASSSHRGDGELFF. The rearrangement links TRBV27 to TRBJ2-2; 7 positions agree with TRBD1. Trimming cost V 4 bases and J 7 bases; bases outside gene matches: 6. The germline CDR1 and CDR2 sequences are MNHEY and SMNVEV (reference sequence). There are 14 residues in the CDR3.

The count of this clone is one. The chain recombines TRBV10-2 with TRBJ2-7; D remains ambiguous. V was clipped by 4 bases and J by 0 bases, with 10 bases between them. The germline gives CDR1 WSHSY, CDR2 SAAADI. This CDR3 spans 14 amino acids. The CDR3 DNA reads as TGCGCCAGCAGTGTGGCAGACCCCTCCTACGAGCAGTACTTC. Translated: CASSVADPSYEQYF.

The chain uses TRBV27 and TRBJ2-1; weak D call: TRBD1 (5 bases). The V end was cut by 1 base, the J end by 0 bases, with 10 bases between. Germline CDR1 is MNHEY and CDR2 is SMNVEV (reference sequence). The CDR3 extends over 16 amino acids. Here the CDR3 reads CASSLWGGASYNEQFF. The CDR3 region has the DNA TGTGCCAGCAGTTTATGGGGCGGAGCCTCCTACAATGAGCAGTTCTTC.